This T cell receptor beta chain was obtained from a study of shared clonotypes between healthy human individuals (dated by TCRdb to 2019 to 2021). General notes on the study: The cohort included a few men and a couple of women between 18 and 49 years of age. For each donor, CD4 naive and CD4 memory were each run on three plates, CD8 naive on two plates, and CD8 memory on one plate. Different laboratories and diverse techniques were used to prepare libraries and sequence TCR repertoires, to increase sequencing depth and limit assay-specific biases. Leukapheresis yielded between about 0.85 and 10 billion PBMCs per donor. To estimate repertoire size and how much clonotypes are shared between individuals, the study performed deep sequencing of blood TCR repertoires from a few healthy adults.

TCR CDR3 regions were amplified from genomic DNA by multiplex PCR using the deep immunoSEQ assay. Extracted genomic DNA from each cell subset was distributed evenly across all wells of several immunoSEQ 96-well plates, and each plate was treated as a replicate. For sorted subsets, approximately 210 ng of genomic DNA, equivalent to 30,000 or so T cell genomes, went into each replicate PCR. Purified libraries were quantified with a Qubit 3.0 fluorometer, sized on a Bioanalyzer 2100, and re-quantified with the KAPA Library Quantification kit. Every immunoSEQ 96-well plate was sequenced on a separate single-read 150-cycle Illumina NextSeq 550 flow cell. Concerning the study's data processing: Because the immunoSEQ output held only junctional sequences and lacked quality scores, the filtering could not match the filtering applied to full-length reads. To assign V/J genes and CDR3, sequences were annotated using PyIR, a Python wrapper for IgBLAST v1.9, with IMGT germline references. Any read was removed if the V/J assignment was weak (E-value above 1e-6), the CDR3 was missing, or the read contained stop codons, out-of-frame junctions, or ambiguous translated residues. V3J clonotypes were defined by identical inferred V gene, J gene, and CDR3 amino acid sequence. Percentage overlap between repertoires was computed as shared unique clonotypes divided by the size of the smaller repertoire. Three approaches were used to assess repertoire richness: RTK rarefaction, the Chao1 estimator, and Recon v2.1 estimates of unobserved clonotypes. Generation probabilities for all TCRbeta clonotypes obtained by the gDNA method from several donors were computed using OLGA. The table was pulled from immuneACCESS by TCRdb, which kept in-frame rearrangements only. Such tables lose some clones; where checked, under half of the loss comes from unresolved V genes, and the rest has no known cause. V, J and clone size reflect that table, while D and trimming were determined from the DNA. The sample data list about 820,000 clones, and 85% to 95% of these were observed just once. Approximately 25% of the sample rests with the top ten.

Comments on this clone: The antigen it recognizes is unknown. No qualities accompany the bases; no much larger clone lies one base away.

For the CD8 naive samples, CD45RO-negative cells were positively selected for CCR7, yielding a CD45RA+CCR7+ population from which TemRA cells were excluded. Healthy HIV-negative adults with no recently reported acute infections or vaccinations were included as donors. Every donor was a Caucasian adult residing in Nashville, Tennessee, USA. Blood was collected by leukapheresis, and PBMCs were isolated by Ficoll-Histopaque density gradient centrifugation and then cryopreserved in liquid nitrogen vapor phase. Analytical flow cytometry was used to check the purity and quantity of each magnetically sorted T cell population. Each sorted fraction had its genomic DNA isolated and then quantified by UV absorbance on a Nanodrop 2000c. The CDR3 runs 16 amino acids, cysteine and phenylalanine included. The CDR3 DNA has 48 bases and is translated from base 1. Trimming removed 0 bases from V and 2 bases from J, leaving 14 bases between the germline ends. The germline V gene (reference sequence) supplies CDR1 SEHNR and CDR2 FQNEAQ.

The study at large found these results: Sampling was restricted to blood, and TCR repertoires in tissue are likely to differ from TCR repertoires in blood. Incomplete sequencing was indicated by rarefaction of sorted-subset datasets, despite the large sequencing depth. Compared with non-shared clonotypes, the clonotypes found in all four sorted-subset donors had higher generation probabilities. The small number of donors limited the genetic and exposure-history diversity represented. Based on pairwise subsampling, the degree of clonotype sharing among donors was expected to be affected by sequencing depth. About 5% of naive CD4, roughly 3.6% of naive CD8, 2.3% of memory CD4, and about 0.4% of memory CD8 clonotypes were shared across a few donors. Naive subsets generally had larger estimated clonotype richness than memory subsets.

Recombination linked TRBV7-9 to TRBJ2-7; the D gene is possibly TRBD1 or TRBD2, each agreeing over 7 bases. The sequenced sample was naive CD8+ T cells sorted from blood. The intended sense of this specimen's cell subset or site label: CD45RA+CCR7+. The TCR sequence derives from a man in his thirties or forties in good health. The nucleotides read TGTGCCAGCAGCTTAGCGCCCAGCGGGACAGCCTACGAGCAGTACTTC. This translates into CASSLAPSGTAYEQYF. This CDR3, with the reference TRBV7-9 and TRBJ2-7 proteins standing in past its ends, gives the full variable domain DTGVSQNPRHKITKRGQNVTFRCDPISEHNRLYWYRQTLGQGPEFLTYFQNEAQLEKSRLLSDRFSAERPKGSFSTLEIQRTEQGDSAMYLCASSLAPSGTAYEQYFGPGTRLTVT.